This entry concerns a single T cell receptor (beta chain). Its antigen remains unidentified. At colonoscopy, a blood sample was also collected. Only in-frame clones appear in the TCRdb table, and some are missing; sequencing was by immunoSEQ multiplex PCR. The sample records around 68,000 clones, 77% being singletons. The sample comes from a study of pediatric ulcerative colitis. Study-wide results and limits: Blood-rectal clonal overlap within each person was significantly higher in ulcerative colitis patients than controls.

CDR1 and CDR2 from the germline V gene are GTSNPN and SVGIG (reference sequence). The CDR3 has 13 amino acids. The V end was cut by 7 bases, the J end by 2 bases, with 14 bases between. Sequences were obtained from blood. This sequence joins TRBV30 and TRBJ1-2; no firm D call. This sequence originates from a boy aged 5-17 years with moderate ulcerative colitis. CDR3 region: CAFGESRNYGYTF. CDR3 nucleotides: TGTGCCTTCGGGGAGTCTCGAAACTATGGCTACACCTTC. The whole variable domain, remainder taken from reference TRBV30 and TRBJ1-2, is SQTIHQWPATLVQPVGSPLSLECTVEGTSNPNLYWYRQAAGRGLQLLFYSVGIGQISSEVPQNLSASRPQDRQFILSSKKLLLSDSGFYLCAFGESRNYGYTFGSGTRLTVV.